This passage covers 25 T cell receptor beta chains from one sample sequenced in a study of blood T cell repertoires in COVID-19. TCRdb's table, derived via immunoSEQ multiplex PCR, lists solely in-frame clones and lacks some. The sample gives more than 250,000 clones, about nine tenths of which show up once; around 1.6% is in the top ten. Sequencing was carried out using peripheral blood. All receptors come from a woman under 40 with COVID-19, enrolled during active disease.

This clone was counted a few times. V usage is TRBV13 and J usage is TRBJ2-1; TRBD2 matches at 7 bases. There are 15 residues in the CDR3. V shed 2 bases and J 8 bases; nucleotides not matched to a gene: 9. In germline, CDR1 is PRHDT, CDR2 FYEKMQ (reference sequence). The CDR3 region has the DNA TGTGCCAGCAGCTTACGCTGGGGGGGGGAGGATGAGCAGTTCTTC. Protein: CASSLRWGGEDEQFF.

The chain recombines TRBV5-5 with TRBJ2-7; D may be TRBD2 (6 bases). The CDR3 runs to 14 residues. Trimming pared 4 bases from V and 0 bases from J, leaving 11 bases between. CDR1 SGHKS and CDR2 YYEKEE come from the germline V gene (reference sequence). For the CDR3, the DNA is TGTGCCAGCAGCGGGGGGATTTTCTCCTACGAGCAGTACTTC. This codes for CASSGGIFSYEQYF.

Worth noting for this clone: This sample includes further DNA sequences coding for the same CDR3. The chain employs TRBV5-1 and TRBJ1-3; TRBD1 matches at 9 bases. V shed 0 bases and J 4 bases; nucleotides not matched to a gene: 5. This CDR3 has 16 amino acids. Per germline, CDR1 SGHRS and CDR2 YFSETQ. The CDR3 sequence: CASSLAGQGLGNTIYF. In nucleotides, the CDR3 is TGCGCCAGCAGCTTGGCGGGACAGGGATTAGGAAACACCATATATTTT.

Concerning this clone: The junction shows a germline mismatch at one end, possibly a read error. The chain is built from TRBV7-2 and TRBJ2-3, with 7 bases matching TRBD1. The CDR3 is 15 amino acids. Germline V lookup: CDR1 SGHTA, CDR2 FQGNSA. In DNA, the CDR3 is TGTGCCAGCACCTTACACAGGGGACCCACAGATACGCAGTATTTT. Its protein product is CASTLHRGPTDTQYF.

V and J are TRBV15 and TRBJ2-3, with D possibly being TRBD1 (7 bases). This CDR3 has 15 residues. V shed 0 bases and J shed 6 bases, with 13 bases lying between them. From germline, CDR1 is LNHNV and CDR2 YYDKDF (reference sequence). In DNA form, the CDR3 reads TGTGCCACCAGCAGAGACACAGGGGCGGGGGATACGCAGTATTTT. Translating it yields CATSRDTGAGDTQYF.

The rearrangement uses TRBV2 and TRBJ1-2; tentatively, D is TRBD1 (6 bases). The CDR3 is made up of 12 amino acids. The germline gives CDR1 SNHLY, CDR2 FYNNEI. V shed 9 bases and J shed 0 bases, with 8 bases lying between them. Here the CDR3 reads CASGTTNYGYTF. CDR3 bases: TGTGCCAGTGGGACAACTAACTATGGCTACACCTTC.

As DNA, the CDR3 is TGTGCCAGCAGTGATGGGACTAGCCTGTCCGGGGAGCTGTTTTTT. Protein: CASSDGTSLSGELFF. The chain joins TRBV2 to TRBJ2-2, with 9 nucleotides matching TRBD2. Germline V gene data show CDR1 as SNHLY and CDR2 as FYNNEI. V lost 3 bases and J lost 6; bases outside the gene matches: 5. This CDR3 has 15 residues.

The rearrangement links TRBV6-2 or TRBV6-3 to TRBJ2-1, with D possibly matching TRBD1 (5 bases). CDR3 length equals 17 residues. Germline CDR1 is MNHEY and CDR2 is SVGEGT. V lost 2 bases to trimming and J lost 0 bases, with 14 bases between them. The CDR3 here is CASSYNPPGHSYNEQFF. CDR3 coding DNA: TGTGCCAGCAGTTACAATCCACCAGGGCACTCCTACAATGAGCAGTTCTTC.

This sequence joins TRBV30 and TRBJ2-1; 8 bases line up with TRBD2. CDR3 length: 15 amino acids. The junction had 6 bases not matched to a gene; V was cut back by 3 bases and J by 2 bases. Germline CDR1 and CDR2: GTSNPN and SVGIG (reference sequence). Here the CDR3 reads CAWRGGGPPYNEQFF. The CDR3 coding sequence is TGTGCCTGGAGGGGCGGGGGGCCCCCCTACAATGAGCAGTTCTTC.

This sequence joins TRBV4-2 and TRBJ1-6, with no clear D. The CDR3 is 19 residues long. Germline values: CDR1 LGHNA, CDR2 YNFKEQ. Trimming cost V 0 bases and J 0 bases, with 15 bases left between them. The CDR3 region is CASSQDHPASSSYNSPLHF. CDR3 nucleotides: TGTGCCAGCAGCCAAGATCACCCAGCTTCTAGCTCCTATAATTCACCCCTCCACTTT.

This chain connects TRBV28 to TRBJ1-1; D is unresolved. Germline loops: CDR1 MDHEN, CDR2 SYDVKM. CDR3 length: 12 residues. Trimming stripped 3 bases from V and 5 bases from J, with 7 bases between. The CDR3 region has the DNA TGTGCCAGCAGTTTGCGGGTAACTGAAGCTTTCTTT. This translates into CASSLRVTEAFF.

The chain employs TRBV10-3 and TRBJ1-3, with 9 bases lining up with TRBD1. Per germline, CDR1 ENHRY and CDR2 SYGVKD. V dropped 5 bases and J dropped 3; count of bases not matched to a gene: 5. This CDR3 has 15 amino acids. The CDR3 DNA follows: TGTGCCATCAGTAAGCGACAGGGGGATGGAAACACCATATATTTT. This encodes CAISKRQGDGNTIYF.

CDR3 loop: CASSRSPLADSNTGELFF. As DNA, the CDR3 is TGTGCCAGCTCCCGCAGCCCTCTAGCGGACTCGAACACCGGGGAGCTGTTTTTT. The chain has TRBV18 and TRBJ2-2; TRBD2 matches at 7 bases. The junction had 13 bases not matched to a gene; V was cut back by 6 bases and J by 0 bases. Germline V gene lookup returns CDR1 KGHSH and CDR2 LQKENI. The CDR3 spans 18 residues. Supplemented by reference TRBV18 and TRBJ2-2, the full variable domain reads NAGVMQNPRHLVRRRGQEARLRCSPMKGHSHVYWYRQLPEEGLKFMVYLQKENIIDESGMPKERFSAEFPKEGPSILRIQQVVRGDSAAYFCASSRSPLADSNTGELFFGEGSRLTVL.

This clone has only one observation. The chain recombines TRBV19 with TRBJ1-3, with TRBD1 matching over 10 bases. The germline gives CDR1 LNHDA, CDR2 SQIVND (reference sequence). The CDR3 loop spans 15 amino acids. V was clipped by 10 bases and J by 14 bases; unmatched bases: 20. CDR3 residues: CATEDRGRGRKHLYF. As DNA, the CDR3 is TGTGCCACCGAAGACAGGGGGCGCGGGAGGAAACACTTATATTTT.

V and J are TRBV3-1 (or the pseudogene TRBV3-2) and TRBJ2-1; no clear D. The germline V gene encodes CDR1 LGHDT and CDR2 YNNKEL (reference sequence). CDR3 length: 12 amino acids. V lost 2 bases, J lost 5 bases, and 4 bases lay in between. The CDR3 region is CASSQRDNEQFF. CDR3 sequence (DNA): TGTGCCAGCAGCCAACGGGACAATGAGCAGTTCTTC.

This chain uses TRBV5-1 with TRBJ1-1, with D possibly being TRBD1 (6 bases). The V gene lost 2 bases and the J gene lost 8 bases, with 7 bases spanning the gap. CDR3 size: 11 residues. Germline V lookup: CDR1 SGHRS, CDR2 YFSETQ. CDR3 region: CASSFQGEAFF. The CDR3 region has the DNA TGCGCCAGCAGCTTCCAGGGGGAAGCTTTCTTT.

This chain connects TRBV5-1 to TRBJ2-3, with a weak D call TRBD2 (6 bases). From germline, CDR1 is SGHRS and CDR2 YFSETQ. The ends were cut back, 0 bases at V and 1 base at J, with 9 bases in the middle. The CDR3 totals 15 residues. CDR3: CASSLAPGGTDTQYF. In DNA, the CDR3 is TGCGCCAGCAGCTTGGCCCCGGGGGGCACAGATACGCAGTATTTT.

This chain connects TRBV24-1 to TRBJ2-3; D ambiguous. V lost 4 bases and J lost 6, with 4 bases in between. Per the germline V gene, CDR1 is KGHDR and CDR2 is SFDVKD. The CDR3 consists of 11 residues. CDR3 loop: CATSESDTQYF. The CDR3 DNA is TGTGCCACCAGTGAGTCGGATACGCAGTATTTT.

V is TRBV27 and J is TRBJ1-5, with D possibly TRBD1 on 5 matching bases. The ends were cut back, 3 bases at V and 7 bases at J, with 19 bases in the middle. CDR3 size: 16 residues. Germline assignment: CDR1 MNHEY and CDR2 SMNVEV (reference sequence). The DNA for the CDR3 is TGTGCCAGCAGTTTCCAGGGTATTGGGGTTGGGCAGCCCCAGCATTTT. It specifies CASSFQGIGVGQPQHF.

The chain is built from TRBV24-1 and TRBJ2-3; maybe TRBD2 (6 bases). V was pared by 7 bases and J by 2 bases, with 9 bases between. Germline assignment: CDR1 KGHDR and CDR2 SFDVKD. The CDR3 contains 13 residues. CDR3 in amino acids: CATSRDSTDTQYF. CDR3 in DNA: TGTGCCACCAGCCGGGACTCCACAGATACGCAGTATTTT.

V usage is TRBV2 and J usage is TRBJ1-2; 7 bases match TRBD1. This CDR3 has 13 amino acids. Germline V CDR1 and CDR2: SNHLY, FYNNEI. Germline trimming cut 7 bases from V and 6 bases from J; bases unmatched to any gene: 8. CDR3 in DNA: TGTGCCAGCATCCAGGGGGTAGAGCATGGCTACACCTTC. Its protein product is CASIQGVEHGYTF.

V and J are TRBV19 and TRBJ1-4, with TRBD1 as a possible D gene (6 bases). Germline assignment: CDR1 LNHDA and CDR2 SQIVND (reference sequence). The V gene lost 5 bases and the J gene lost 2 bases, with 15 bases spanning the gap. The CDR3 runs 16 residues. The CDR3 DNA reads TGTGCCAGTAGTTCCAGGGGCGGCCGGACTAATGAAAAACTGTTTTTT. Translation gives CASSSRGGRTNEKLFF.

CDR3 nucleotides: TGTGCCAGCAGCTTGGCCCTAGGGGTCTATGGCTACACCTTC. Translated, it gives CASSLALGVYGYTF. This chain connects TRBV5-4 to TRBJ1-2; the D gene is possibly TRBD1 (5 bases). Germline values: CDR1 SGHNT, CDR2 YYREEE (reference sequence). V dropped 0 bases and J dropped 4 bases, with 10 bases sitting between them. The CDR3 runs 14 residues.

The V and J genes are TRBV5-4 and TRBJ2-3; 7 bases align to TRBD1. This CDR3 contains 17 residues. Trimming at V came to 2 bases and at J to 1 base, leaving 10 bases not matched to a gene. CDR1 and CDR2 (germline): SGHNT, YYREEE (reference sequence). The CDR3 loop is CASSLMNRGRGTDTQYF. The CDR3 nucleotides are TGTGCCAGCAGCTTAATGAACAGGGGACGCGGCACAGATACGCAGTATTTT.

In DNA, the CDR3 is TGTGCCAGCAGTTTATCCGGACAGGGCTATAATTCACCCCTCCACTTT. Translating it yields CASSLSGQGYNSPLHF. The chain couples TRBV27 to TRBJ1-6; 8 bases line up with TRBD1. There are 16 residues in the CDR3. J gave up 3 bases and V 0 bases, and 1 base lay outside the gene matches. Germline V gene data show CDR1 as MNHEY and CDR2 as SMNVEV (reference sequence).